The 14 T cell receptor beta chains below come from one sample, sequenced in a study of post-analysis software for immune sequencing data. The TCR beta cDNA libraries contained unique molecular identifiers. From the PCR reads, TCRdb called clonotypes with MiXCR, one entry per CDR3 protein. The sample yields under 200,000 distinct CDR3 sequences, roughly 34% seen once. The specimen comprised blood, sampled after autologous hematopoietic stem cell transplantation. These receptors all stem from a girl between 5 and 17 years old with multiple sclerosis.

This clonotype was recorded a few times. V is TRBV5-1 and J is TRBJ2-3; 7 bases line up with TRBD2. The germline CDR1 and CDR2 sequences are SGHRS and YFSETQ. The CDR3 runs 16 residues. Germline trimming cut 4 bases from V and 4 bases from J; bases unmatched to any gene: 12. CDR3 residues: CASSTGLAAGADTQYF. The CDR3 DNA sequence: TGCGCCAGCAGCACTGGGCTAGCGGCGGGAGCAGATACGCAGTATTTT.

The rearrangement joins TRBV4-1 to TRBJ2-3; TRBD2 matches at 7 bases. Unmatched junction bases numbered 7, after V lost 0 bases and J lost 4 bases. Per the germline V gene, CDR1 is MGHRA and CDR2 is YSYEKL. The CDR3 covers 16 residues. CDR3 bases: TGCGCCAGCAGCCAAGACTGGGCGGGAGAAGCAGATACGCAGTATTTT. This encodes CASSQDWAGEADTQYF.

The J gene is TRBJ2-1, the V gene TRBV3-1; D gene unclear. This CDR3 has 13 residues. From germline, CDR1 is LGHDT and CDR2 YNNKEL (reference sequence). The V gene lost 2 bases and the J gene lost 3 bases, with 5 bases spanning the gap. The CDR3 DNA follows: TGTGCCAGCAGCCAATGGTTCTACAATGAGCAGTTCTTC. The encoded protein is CASSQWFYNEQFF.

The chain uses TRBV11-3 and TRBJ2-5, with no clear D. V lost 0 bases and J lost 4, with 9 bases in between. Germline values: CDR1 SGHNT, CDR2 YENEEA. CDR3 length: 14 amino acids. CDR3 sequence (DNA): TGTGCCAGCAGCTTAGATGAGGCTCTAGAGACCCAGTACTTC. Translating it yields CASSLDEALETQYF.

This clonotype was picked up a small number of times. The chain employs TRBV4-3 and TRBJ2-1; 7 positions agree with TRBD2. CDR1 is LGHNA and CDR2 is YSLEER in the germline V gene. The CDR3 spans 17 residues. V was clipped by 0 bases and J by 2 bases; unmatched bases: 7. The chain's CDR3 is CASSQDRISGTYNEQFF. CDR3 sequence (DNA): TGCGCCAGCAGCCAAGATCGTATAAGCGGGACCTACAATGAGCAGTTCTTC.

The V call is TRBV6-6, the J call TRBJ1-3; D gene unclear. The germline V gene encodes CDR1 MNHNY and CDR2 SVGAGI (reference sequence). Trimming stripped 5 bases from V and 4 bases from J, with 12 bases between. This CDR3 has 14 residues. The CDR3 is CASSPQVQGNTIYF. For the CDR3, the DNA is TGTGCCAGCAGTCCTCAGGTCCAGGGAAACACCATATATTTT.

This clonotype has a handful of counts. This chain connects TRBV7-9 to TRBJ2-1; 9 bases agree with TRBD2. The germline CDR1 and CDR2 sequences are SEHNR and FQNEAQ (reference sequence). The junction had 7 bases not matched to a gene; V was cut back by 2 bases and J by 5 bases. The CDR3 has 16 residues. The CDR3 nucleotides are TGTGCCAGCAGCTTAACTAGCGGGTATTCAGACAATGAGCAGTTCTTC. As protein: CASSLTSGYSDNEQFF. Full variable domain (remainder filled in from reference TRBV7-9 and TRBJ2-1): DTGVSQNPRHKITKRGQNVTFRCDPISEHNRLYWYRQTLGQGPEFLTYFQNEAQLEKSRLLSDRFSAERPKGSFSTLEIQRTEQGDSAMYLCASSLTSGYSDNEQFFGPGTRLTVL.

This chain's CDR3 is CAISGGQGALSYEQYF. The CDR3 region has the DNA TGTGCCATCAGTGGGGGGCAGGGGGCTCTCTCCTACGAGCAGTACTTC. This chain connects TRBV10-3 to TRBJ2-7; 8 bases are shared with TRBD1. The CDR3 contains 16 residues. The junction had 8 bases not matched to a gene; V was cut back by 4 bases and J by 0 bases. Germline CDR1 and CDR2: ENHRY and SYGVKD.

Details on this clonotype: One base away lies a much larger clone, so this may be a sequencing read error. The J gene is TRBJ1-1, the V gene TRBV7-9; D is perhaps TRBD1 (6 bases). V was trimmed by 4 bases and J by 2 bases, leaving 17 bases between them. The length of the CDR3 is 16 residues. Germline CDR1 reads SEHNR; CDR2 reads FQNEAQ (reference sequence). For the CDR3, the DNA is TGTGCCAGCAGCTCACGAGAGGCGGGGGGCAACACTGAAGCTTTCTTT. This sequence encodes CASSSREAGGNTEAFF.

This clonotype has only a few counts. The J gene is TRBJ2-1, the V gene TRBV6-6; TRBD2 matches at 11 bases. This CDR3 has 15 residues. The V gene end was trimmed by 5 bases and the J gene end by 5 bases; junction bases not matched to a gene: 5. The germline gives CDR1 MNHNY, CDR2 SVGAGI (reference sequence). This CDR3 is CASSDPGLADNEQFF. CDR3 nucleotide sequence: TGTGCCAGCAGTGACCCGGGACTAGCGGACAATGAGCAGTTCTTC.

This clonotype was observed a few times. The rearrangement uses TRBV29-1 and TRBJ2-3; 15 nucleotides align to TRBD2. In germline, CDR1 is SQVTM, CDR2 ANQGSEA. The CDR3 is 16 amino acids. The trim removed 6 bases at V and 4 bases at J, leaving 8 bases unmatched. In nucleotides, the CDR3 is TGCAGCGTCGGGGGACTAGCGGGAGGCAGGGCAGATACGCAGTATTTT. Protein: CSVGGLAGGRADTQYF.

This clonotype was seen more than once but under ten times. The chain combines TRBV28 with TRBJ1-4, with TRBD1 as a possible D gene (6 bases). V shed 7 bases and J shed 10 bases, with 19 bases lying between them. Germline V gene lookup returns CDR1 MDHEN and CDR2 SYDVKM. The length of the CDR3 is 14 residues. The CDR3 DNA reads as TGTGCCAGCAATGCCCGGGGGCCTGGAGCAAAACTGTTTTTT. It specifies CASNARGPGAKLFF.

This chain uses TRBV6-6 with TRBJ2-5; D perhaps matches TRBD1 (6 bases). Per the germline V gene, CDR1 is MNHNY and CDR2 is SVGAGI (reference sequence). This CDR3 region has 13 residues. With 4 bases removed from V and 3 bases from J, the gap between germline ends came to 9 bases. The CDR3 nucleotides read TGTGCCAGCAGTTCCCCAGGGGAAGAGACCCAGTACTTC. It yields the protein CASSSPGEETQYF.

This clonotype was recorded many times. The rearrangement joins TRBV7-9 to TRBJ2-3; maybe TRBD1 (5 bases). Between the trimmed V and J ends, which lost 3 bases and 3 bases, there was a span of 13 bases. CDR3 length equals 15 residues. In germline, CDR1 is SEHNR, CDR2 FQNEAQ (reference sequence). Here the CDR3 reads CASSFFRAPTDTQYF. Written as DNA, the CDR3 is TGTGCCAGCAGCTTTTTCAGGGCTCCAACAGATACGCAGTATTTT.